This T cell receptor beta chain emerged from a study of chemoradiotherapy in HPV16-positive cancers. Study details: Functional T-cell assays on two HPV16-positive patients' cells defined candidate HPV-specific clones and common TCR motifs. Whole-study findings and limits: HPV-responsive T-cell expansion during chemoradiotherapy was linked to improved recurrence-free survival in HPV16-positive patients. Candidate HPV-specific clones and E7-related TCR motifs grew in tumor during treatment.

A word on this clone: Its antigen is not known.

Some clones are missing from TCRdb's copy, which holds only in-frame ones; the method was immunoSEQ multiplex PCR. The table shows more than 6,000 clones, with around nine tenths occurring only once. Repeated repertoire sampling spanned the course of chemoradiotherapy. Trimming shortened V by 0 bases and J by 1 base, and 20 bases separated the two germline ends. CDR3 length equals 18 residues. Germline V gene sequence: CDR1 SGHRS, CDR2 YFSETQ. The sample here was tumor tissue, taken from a patient who underwent chemoradiotherapy. The genes are TRBV5-1 and TRBJ2-7, with D possibly matching TRBD2 (6 bases). The source is a human donor with HPV-associated anogenital cancer. The CDR3 coding sequence is TGCGCCAGCAGCTTGGGGGCTAGCGTAGAGCTTCTATCCTACGAGCAGTACTTC. Translated: CASSLGASVELLSYEQYF.